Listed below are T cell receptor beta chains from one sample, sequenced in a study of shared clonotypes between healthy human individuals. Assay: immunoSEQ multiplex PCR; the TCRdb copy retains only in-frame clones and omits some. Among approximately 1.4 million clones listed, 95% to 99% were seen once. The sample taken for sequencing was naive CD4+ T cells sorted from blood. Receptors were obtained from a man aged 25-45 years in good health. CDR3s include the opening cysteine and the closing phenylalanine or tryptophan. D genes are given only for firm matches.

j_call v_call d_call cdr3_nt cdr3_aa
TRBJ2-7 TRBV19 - TGTGCCAGTAGTACACACAGAACCTACGAGCAGTACTTC CASSTHRTYEQYF
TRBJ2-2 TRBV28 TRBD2 TGTGCCAGCAGTTTACCTACTAGCGGGAGGGCCCTCGCCGGGGAGCTGTTTTTT CASSLPTSGRALAGELFF
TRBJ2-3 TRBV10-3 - TGTGCCATCAGTGAGAAGACAGATACGCAGTATTTT CAISEKTDTQYF
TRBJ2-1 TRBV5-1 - TGCGCCAGCAGCTTGGATCAGGGTGTCTTGTATGAGCAGTTCTTC CASSLDQGVLYEQFF
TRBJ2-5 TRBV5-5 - TGTGCCAGCAGCCACCCGAACGGGGTTCAGACCCAGTACTTC CASSHPNGVQTQYF
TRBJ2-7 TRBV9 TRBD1 TGTGCCAGCAGCAAATGGACAGGCGGCGAGCAGTACTTC CASSKWTGGEQYF
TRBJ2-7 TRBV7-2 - TGTGCCAGCAGCTTTCGGGACGGCTACGAGCAGTACTTC CASSFRDGYEQYF
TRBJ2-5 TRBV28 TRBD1 TGTGCCAGCAGCGGACAGGGGGAAGAGACCCAGTACTTC CASSGQGEETQYF
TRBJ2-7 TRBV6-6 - TGTGCCAGCAGTTACAGGGCAGCTTCCTACGAGCAGTACTTC CASSYRAASYEQYF
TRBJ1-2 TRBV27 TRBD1 TGTGCCAGCAGTCCCCCGGGACCGGGACAGGTAAACTATGGCTACACCTTC CASSPPGPGQVNYGYTF